Listed below are T cell receptor beta chains from one sample, sequenced in a study of control samples from healthy donors and cancer patients. Assay: immunoSEQ multiplex PCR; the TCRdb copy retains only in-frame clones and omits some. Here the sample spans approximately 170,000 clones, more than 85% being singletons. Source material: blood. The receptors come from a woman aged 25 to 39 in good health. Both conserved end residues are part of each CDR3. D genes are given only for firm matches. Clone size is not always given. Where it is, it says once, few, many or a class for expanded clones.

NA TRBJ2-4 TRBV12-3/TRBV12-4 TRBD1 CASSYDRGHIQYF TGTGCCAGCAGCTACGACAGGGGACACATTCAGTACTTC
NA TRBJ2-5 TRBV28 NA CASSLRKETQYF TGTGCCAGCAGTTTGAGAAAAGAGACCCAGTACTTC
NA TRBJ2-1 TRBV2 TRBD2 CASEREPYNEQFF TGTGCCAGCGAGCGGGAGCCCTACAATGAGCAGTTCTTC
NA TRBJ2-1 TRBV7-3 TRBD2 CASSQLAGVYNEQFF TGTGCCAGCAGCCAACTAGCGGGAGTCTACAATGAGCAGTTCTTC
NA TRBJ2-3 TRBV2 TRBD2 CASSPGLAGADTQYF TGTGCCAGCAGTCCTGGACTAGCGGGAGCAGATACGCAGTATTTT
NA TRBJ1-4 TRBV7-9 NA CASSLGAPTSGLFF TGTGCCAGCAGCTTAGGGGCGCCCACTAGCGGACTGTTTTTT
NA TRBJ2-7 TRBV27 NA CASSKWAERYEQYF TGTGCCAGCAGTAAGTGGGCGGAGAGATACGAGCAGTACTTC
few TRBJ2-1 TRBV11-2 TRBD2 CASSLGTGRAYNEQFF TGTGCCAGCAGCTTAGGCACCGGGAGGGCCTACAATGAGCAGTTCTTC
NA TRBJ2-1 TRBV29-1 NA CSAPHGSDGTFGYNEQFF TGCAGCGCCCCCCACGGTTCGGACGGGACCTTTGGGTACAATGAGCAGTTCTTC
NA TRBJ2-7 TRBV29-1 TRBD2 CSVQGRGVYEQYF TGCAGCGTCCAAGGGAGGGGCGTGTACGAGCAGTACTTC
NA TRBJ1-5 TRBV11-2 NA CASGEGVNQPQHF TGTGCCAGCGGAGAGGGTGTCAATCAGCCCCAGCATTTT
NA TRBJ1-5 TRBV27 NA CASSLSGGLGNQPQHF TGTGCCAGCAGTTTATCGGGGGGGTTAGGGAATCAGCCCCAGCATTTT
NA TRBJ1-2 TRBV7-2 NA CASSRTARIIYGYTF TGTGCCAGCAGCCGGACAGCCAGAATTATATATGGCTACACCTTC
NA TRBJ2-1 TRBV4-1 NA CASSKPGEGYNEQFF TGCGCCAGCAGCAAGCCGGGGGAAGGATACAATGAGCAGTTCTTC
NA TRBJ2-1 TRBV2 TRBD2 CASRSASGSSYNEQFF TGTGCCAGCAGATCCGCTAGCGGGAGTTCCTACAATGAGCAGTTCTTC
NA TRBJ2-2 TRBV5-4 TRBD2 CASSWGTSSVTGELFF TGTGCCAGCAGCTGGGGGACTAGTTCCGTTACCGGGGAGCTGTTTTTT
NA TRBJ2-2 TRBV2 NA CASIGGGLTGELFF TGTGCCAGCATCGGGGGAGGACTCACCGGGGAGCTGTTTTTT
NA TRBJ2-3 TRBV29-1 NA CSVVGSRGGTDTQYF TGCAGCGTTGTCGGGAGTAGAGGGGGCACAGATACGCAGTATTTT
NA TRBJ2-1 TRBV28 TRBD2 CATSPAGNEQFF TGTGCCACCTCGCCAGCGGGGAATGAGCAGTTCTTC
once TRBJ1-4 TRBV30 TRBD1 CAWSAGQADEKLFF TGTGCCTGGAGTGCAGGACAGGCTGATGAAAAACTGTTTTTT
NA TRBJ2-7 TRBV29-1 NA CSVGVRGYEQYF TGCAGCGTTGGAGTCAGGGGATACGAGCAGTACTTC
NA TRBJ2-1 TRBV5-5 NA CASSVTHRFASYNEQFF TGTGCCAGCAGCGTTACCCACAGGTTCGCCTCCTACAATGAGCAGTTCTTC
NA TRBJ2-5 TRBV6-5 TRBD1 CASSRDRGRETQYF TGTGCCAGCAGCCGGGACAGGGGAAGGGAGACCCAGTACTTC
NA TRBJ1-1 TRBV2 TRBD1 CASSLTGWNTEAFF TGTGCCAGCAGTTTGACAGGGTGGAACACTGAAGCTTTCTTT
NA TRBJ2-7 TRBV7-9 NA CASSYPSYEQYF TGTGCCAGCAGCTACCCTTCCTACGAGCAGTACTTC
once TRBJ2-1 TRBV6-5 TRBD2 CASRILAGGIYEQFF TGTGCCAGCAGAATTTTAGCGGGAGGTATATATGAGCAGTTCTTC
NA TRBJ2-7 TRBV5-1 NA CASSLSGGSSYEQYF TGCGCCAGCAGCTTGTCTGGGGGAAGCTCCTACGAGCAGTACTTC
NA TRBJ1-2 TRBV9 NA CASSREANYGYTF TGTGCCAGCAGCAGGGAAGCTAACTATGGCTACACCTTC
NA TRBJ2-3 TRBV7-7 NA CASSPPTVDTQYF TGTGCTAGCAGCCCTCCGACAGTTGATACGCAGTATTTT